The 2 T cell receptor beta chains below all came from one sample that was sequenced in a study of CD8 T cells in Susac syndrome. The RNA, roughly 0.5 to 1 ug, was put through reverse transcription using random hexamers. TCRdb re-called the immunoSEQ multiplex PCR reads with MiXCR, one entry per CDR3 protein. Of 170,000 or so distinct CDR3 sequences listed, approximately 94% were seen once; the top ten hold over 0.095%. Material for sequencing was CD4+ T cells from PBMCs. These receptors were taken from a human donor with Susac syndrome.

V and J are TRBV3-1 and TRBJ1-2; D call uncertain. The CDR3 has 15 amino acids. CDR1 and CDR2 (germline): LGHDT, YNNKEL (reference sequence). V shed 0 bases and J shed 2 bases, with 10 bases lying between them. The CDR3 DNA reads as TGTGCCAGCAGCCAAGATACAAGGACGAACTATGGCTACACCTTC. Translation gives CASSQDTRTNYGYTF.

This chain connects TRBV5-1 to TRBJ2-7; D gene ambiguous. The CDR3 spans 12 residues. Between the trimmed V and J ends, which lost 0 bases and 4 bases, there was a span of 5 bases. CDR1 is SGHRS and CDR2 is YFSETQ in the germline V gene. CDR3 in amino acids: CASSLEQYEQYF. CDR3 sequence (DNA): TGCGCCAGCAGCTTGGAGCAGTACGAGCAGTACTTC. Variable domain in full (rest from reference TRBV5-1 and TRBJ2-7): KAGVTQTPRYLIKTRGQQVTLSCSPISGHRSVSWYQQTPGQGLQFLFEYFSETQRNKGNFPGRFSGRQFSNSRSEMNVSTLELGDSALYLCASSLEQYEQYFGPGTRLTVT.